This note documents a single T cell receptor beta chain sequence. Its specificity is not known. The record originates from a study of graft-versus-host responses after intestinal transplantation. Across the whole study: Recipients uniformly received anti-thymocyte globulin induction, followed by tacrolimus and steroids for about three years.

Findings and limits, study-wide: GvH clones were identified in recipient marrow, with some first appearing in ileum or blood.

The CDR3 length is 12 residues. V lost 7 bases, J lost 4 bases, and 6 bases stayed unmatched. Germline V gene sequence: CDR1 SQVTM, CDR2 ANQGSEA. Only in-frame clones appear in the TCRdb table, and some are missing; sequencing was by immunoSEQ multiplex PCR. The repertoire holds tens of thousands of clones, with 80% to 95% as singletons. Specimen: unstimulated CD8+ T cells sorted from spleen or lymph node cells, collected before transplant. The receptor was derived from a human donor who was the organ donor for an intestinal transplant. The chain is built from TRBV29-1 and TRBJ2-7; TRBD2 agrees at 8 bases. The CDR3 protein is CSAELADYEQYF. The CDR3 DNA sequence: TGCAGCGCCGAACTAGCGGATTACGAGCAGTACTTC.